The rows below give T cell receptor beta chains drawn from one sample of a study of shared clonotypes between healthy human individuals. Measured with immunoSEQ multiplex PCR; TCRdb has only the in-frame clones, and not every one. This sample has around 700,000 clones, with 73% found just once. Sequenced sample: memory CD4+ T cells sorted from blood. Receptor source: a woman younger than 45 in good health. Both conserved end residues are part of each CDR3. A D gene is named only where the DNA matches it firmly. Some rows mark clone size as missing; the rest say once, few, many or name a class of expanded clone.

clone_size j_call d_call v_call cdr3_nt cdr3_aa
once TRBJ1-5 NA TRBV10-2 TGCGCCTCCAGGGGCTATTATAGCAATCAGCCCCAGCATTTT CASRGYYSNQPQHF
NA TRBJ2-7 TRBD1 TRBV4-1 TGCGCCAGCAGCCAAGGGACAGGGAGCCGGGAGCAGTACTTC CASSQGTGSREQYF
NA TRBJ1-2 TRBD1 TRBV7-9 TGTGCCAGCAGCCAAACAGGGGGCTGGGACTATGGCTACACCTTC CASSQTGGWDYGYTF
NA TRBJ2-5 NA TRBV5-1 TGCGCCAGCAGCCTGGCGGCGGAAGAAGAGACCCAGTACTTC CASSLAAEEETQYF
once TRBJ1-2 NA TRBV5-1 TGCGCCAGCAGCTTGGACGGGCGATATGGCTACACCTTC CASSLDGRYGYTF
NA TRBJ1-4 TRBD1 TRBV28 TGTGCCAGCAGTCCCTTGACAGGGGGAGGTGAAAAACTGTTTTTT CASSPLTGGGEKLFF
NA TRBJ2-7 NA TRBV27 TGTGCCAGCAACCGAACTCCGGGCAGAACCTACGAGCAGTACTTC CASNRTPGRTYEQYF
NA TRBJ2-7 NA TRBV27 TGTGCCAGCAGTAGATACCGGGACGCGAACTACGAGCAGTACTTC CASSRYRDANYEQYF
NA TRBJ1-4 TRBD1 TRBV6-4 TGTGCCAGCAGACCCGACAGGGATGGGGGAAAACTGTTTTTT CASRPDRDGGKLFF
NA TRBJ2-7 NA TRBV5-1 TGCGCCAGCAGCCACGGGGAACGGGGCTACGAGCAGTACTTC CASSHGERGYEQYF
few TRBJ1-3 NA TRBV18 TGTGCCAGCTCACCACCAGTCGGGGACGGAAACACCATATATTTT CASSPPVGDGNTIYF
once TRBJ1-4 NA TRBV4-1 TGCGCCAGCAGCCAGGGGGGAACAACTAATGAAAAACTGTTTTTT CASSQGGTTNEKLFF
NA TRBJ2-2 NA TRBV25-1 TGTGCCAGCAGTGAACCTACGGGGACCACCGGGGAGCTGTTTTTT CASSEPTGTTGELFF
NA TRBJ1-5 NA TRBV28 TGTGCCAGCAGTTTATTAACCTGGGGAGTGGTGGCTAATCAGCCCCAGCATTTT CASSLLTWGVVANQPQHF
NA TRBJ2-3 TRBD2 TRBV4-1 TGCGCCAGCAGCCAGCGGGAGTTCACAGATACGCAGTATTTT CASSQREFTDTQYF
NA TRBJ1-2 NA TRBV29-1 TGCAGCGTTGAAGTCATGACAGAGCTCTATGGCTACACCTTC CSVEVMTELYGYTF
NA TRBJ2-5 NA TRBV19 TGTGCCAGCCCAACTGGGGGCGGCCAAGAGACCCAGTACTTC CASPTGGGQETQYF
NA TRBJ2-6 NA TRBV7-6 TGTGCCAGCAGCATCTCAGGGGCCAACGTCCTGACTTTC CASSISGANVLTF
NA TRBJ2-1 TRBD2 TRBV4-1 TGCGCCAGCAGCCAAGAGACTAGCGGGAGGGCCGTTAATGAGCAGTTCTTC CASSQETSGRAVNEQFF
few TRBJ1-1 NA TRBV21-1 TGTGCCAGCAGAAGACAGGGGAACACTGAAGCTTTCTTT CASRRQGNTEAFF
NA TRBJ2-4 TRBD1 TRBV28 TGTGCCAGCAAAGGGACAGCAAACATTCAGTACTTC CASKGTANIQYF
NA TRBJ2-6 NA TRBV18 TGTGCCAGCTCACCACTGGGAACTTCGAGCCGAGGGGGAGCTGGGGCCAACGTCCTGACTTTC CASSPLGTSSRGGAGANVLTF
NA TRBJ1-4 TRBD1 TRBV19 TGTGCCAGTAGTCGCGGACAGGGGGCGGAAAAACTGTTTTTT CASSRGQGAEKLFF
many TRBJ2-1 TRBD2 TRBV5-1 TGCGCCAGCAGCACCGGGACTAGCGGGACAGGTGAGCAGTTCTTC CASSTGTSGTGEQFF
few TRBJ1-1 NA TRBV29-1 TGCAGCGTTGAACGGCTTCTAGGATCTGACACTGAAGCTTTCTTT CSVERLLGSDTEAFF
NA TRBJ2-2 TRBD2 TRBV11-2 TGTGCCAGCAGCTTAGGCGGGAGTAACACCGGGGAGCTGTTTTTT CASSLGGSNTGELFF
few TRBJ2-7 TRBD1 TRBV2 TGTGCCAGCAGGGTCAACGAGGGGGCGTACGAGCAGTACTTC CASRVNEGAYEQYF
NA TRBJ1-2 NA TRBV28 TGTGCCAGCAGTTTACGCGGTAACTATGGCTACACCTTC CASSLRGNYGYTF
once TRBJ2-3 TRBD1 TRBV28 TGTGCCAGCAGTTTGGGGGGACAGGGGGAAGCGGATACGCAGTATTTT CASSLGGQGEADTQYF